The 16 T cell receptor beta chains listed next were all sequenced from one sample in a study of blood T cell repertoires in COVID-19. Repertoires were generated with immunoSEQ multiplex PCR, while TCRdb's copy carries only in-frame clones and drops some. The table includes 170,000 or so clones, around 85% detected once. Sequenced sample: PBMCs or T cells enriched from blood (not recorded which). These receptors originate from a man aged 40-49 years who had recovered from COVID-19.

This chain uses TRBV5-1 with TRBJ1-1; no firm D call. This CDR3 contains 11 residues. Germline V gives CDR1 SGHRS, CDR2 YFSETQ. V lost 2 bases to trimming and J lost 8 bases, with 7 bases between them. CDR3 nucleotides: TGCGCCAGCAGCTTAGCCGGGGAAGCTTTCTTT. Translation: CASSLAGEAFF.

The genes are TRBV29-1 and TRBJ2-1, with D possibly TRBD2 on 6 matching bases. V gave up 6 bases and J gave up 0 bases, with 12 bases separating them. CDR1 and CDR2 (germline): SQVTM, ANQGSEA. There are 14 residues in the CDR3. The CDR3 coding sequence is TGCAGCGTGGGTTCCGGGAGCTCCTACAATGAGCAGTTCTTC. Translation: CSVGSGSSYNEQFF.

The CDR3 DNA reads as TGTGCCAGTAGTATTACAGCAAGCACCGGGGAGCTGTTTTTT. It translates to CASSITASTGELFF. The J gene is TRBJ2-2, the V gene TRBV19; D is unclear. This CDR3 region has 14 residues. CDR1 and CDR2 (germline): LNHDA, SQIVND (reference sequence). The V gene lost 3 bases and the J gene lost 4 bases, with 9 bases spanning the gap.

The chain joins TRBV28 to TRBJ2-6; no firm D call. V lost 7 bases and J lost 0, with 4 bases in between. Germline V CDR1 and CDR2: MDHEN, SYDVKM. The length of the CDR3 is 13 residues. Here the CDR3 reads CASTNSGANVLTF. The CDR3 nucleotides are TGTGCCAGCACCAACTCTGGGGCCAACGTCCTGACTTTC.

The J gene is TRBJ1-2, the V gene TRBV6-1; D gene ambiguous. Germline V gene sequence: CDR1 MNHNS, CDR2 SASEGT. The CDR3 is made up of 17 amino acids. Trimming shortened V by 2 bases and J by 0 bases, and 16 bases separated the two germline ends. The CDR3 coding sequence is TGTGCCAGCAGTGAACCGGGGAGTTTACTATCTAACTATGGCTACACCTTC. This encodes CASSEPGSLLSNYGYTF.

This chain connects TRBV7-3 to TRBJ1-1; D perhaps matches TRBD1 (5 bases). The CDR3 totals 13 residues. Trimming took 2 bases from V and 4 from J, leaving 8 bases between them. The germline V gene encodes CDR1 SGHTA and CDR2 FQGTGA. DNA of the CDR3: TGTGCCAGCAGCTTATTCGGGGGCACTGAAGCTTTCTTT. Its translation: CASSLFGGTEAFF.

The chain has TRBV2 and TRBJ2-5; 7 bases map to TRBD2. CDR3 length equals 14 residues. Trimming at V came to 9 bases and at J to 5 bases, leaving 12 bases not matched to a gene. Germline CDR1 and CDR2: SNHLY and FYNNEI. As DNA, the CDR3 is TGTGCCAGTAAGCGGGACCCTCCCCGCGAGACCCAGTACTTC. As protein: CASKRDPPRETQYF.

The chain links TRBV6-1 to TRBJ1-6; D gene uncertain. Germline V gives CDR1 MNHNS, CDR2 SASEGT. V was clipped by 2 bases and J by 5 bases, with 7 bases between them. The CDR3 loop spans 14 amino acids. Written as DNA, the CDR3 is TGTGCCAGCAGTGAAAGAGGGAATAATTCACCCCTCCACTTT. Translating gives CASSERGNNSPLHF.

The chain combines TRBV25-1 with TRBJ2-1, with TRBD1 identical over 8 bases. Germline V lookup: CDR1 MGHDK, CDR2 SYGVNS. This CDR3 spans 18 amino acids. Trimming cost V 4 bases and J 4 bases; bases outside gene matches: 15. CDR3 bases: TGTGCCAGCAGTGCCACTCGTGGACAGGGAGCTAAGTACAATGAGCAGTTCTTC. This codes for CASSATRGQGAKYNEQFF.

V usage is TRBV3-1 (or the pseudogene TRBV3-2) and J usage is TRBJ1-2; a possible D gene is TRBD1 (5 bases). Germline-derived CDR1 and CDR2 are LGHDT and YNNKEL (reference sequence). The V end lost 3 bases, the J end lost 8 bases, and 13 bases lay between the germline ends. The CDR3 runs 13 residues. The chain's CDR3 is CASSHPFGGGYTF. The DNA for the CDR3 is TGTGCCAGCAGCCACCCCTTCGGGGGAGGCTACACCTTC.

The chain couples TRBV19 to TRBJ1-1, with TRBD1 identical over 10 bases. Germline-derived CDR1 and CDR2 are LNHDA and SQIVND (reference sequence). This CDR3 contains 13 residues. The V gene end was trimmed by 8 bases and the J gene end by 4 bases; junction bases not matched to a gene: 4. This CDR3 reads CASSGTGVTEAFF. The DNA of the CDR3 is TGTGCCAGTTCCGGGACAGGGGTCACTGAAGCTTTCTTT.

The genes are TRBV5-1 and TRBJ1-2; 7 nucleotides line up with TRBD1. CDR1 is SGHRS, CDR2 YFSETQ, per germline. The CDR3 loop spans 14 amino acids. Trimming at V came to 4 bases and at J to 4 bases, leaving 7 bases not matched to a gene. The DNA for the CDR3 is TGCGCCAGCAGCGGAGGGGACAGTCCCTATGGCTACACCTTC. It specifies CASSGGDSPYGYTF.

The V gene is TRBV27, the J gene TRBJ2-1, with D perhaps matching TRBD2 (5 bases). The CDR3 is 14 amino acids. Germline CDR1 is MNHEY and CDR2 is SMNVEV (reference sequence). V lost 0 bases and J lost 3, with 6 bases in between. CDR3 amino acids: CASSLSGVYNEQFF. The DNA for the CDR3 is TGTGCCAGCAGTTTATCGGGAGTCTACAATGAGCAGTTCTTC.

The V call is TRBV30, the J call TRBJ2-2; 11 bases fit TRBD2. V shed 0 bases and J 7 bases; nucleotides not matched to a gene: 4. Germline CDR1 is GTSNPN and CDR2 is SVGIG (reference sequence). The CDR3 extends over 15 amino acids. DNA for the CDR3: TGTGCCTGGAGTGTACTAGCGGGAGTGGGCGGGGAGCTGTTTTTT. It yields the protein CAWSVLAGVGGELFF.

The chain has TRBV28 and TRBJ2-7; 9 bases line up with TRBD1. V lost 6 bases, J lost 1 base, and 7 bases stayed unmatched. Germline CDR1 is MDHEN and CDR2 is SYDVKM. CDR3 length equals 15 residues. DNA of the CDR3: TGTGCCAGCAGAGCACCGGGACAGGGTTCCTACGAGCAGTACTTC. Translation gives CASRAPGQGSYEQYF.

The rearrangement uses TRBV25-1 and TRBJ1-1; 7 bases are a match to TRBD1. V lost 6 bases, J lost 3 bases, and 1 base stayed unmatched. The CDR3 has 12 residues. Germline lookup yields CDR1 MGHDK and CDR2 SYGVNS. CDR3: CASRTGDTEAFF. The CDR3 nucleotides read TGTGCCAGCAGAACAGGGGACACTGAAGCTTTCTTT.